Listed here are 18 T cell receptor beta chains from one sample, sequenced in a study of CD8 T cells in Susac syndrome. Reverse transcription of roughly 0.45 to 1 ug RNA was performed with random hexamers. Each CDR3 protein gets one entry after TCRdb re-called the immunoSEQ multiplex PCR reads with MiXCR. Here the sample spans around 140,000 distinct CDR3 sequences, 85% to 95% being singletons. The sample comprised CD4+ T cells from PBMCs. The receptors stem from a human donor with multiple sclerosis.

The chain carries TRBV29-1 and TRBJ1-1; tentatively, D is TRBD1 (5 bases). CDR3 length: 14 amino acids. Germline values: CDR1 SQVTM, CDR2 ANQGSEA. Trimming left V 7 bases short and J 0 bases short, with 15 bases between. CDR3 bases: TGCAGCGGGGTAACCGGGACGGTGAACACTGAAGCTTTCTTT. Translating gives CSGVTGTVNTEAFF.

The V gene is TRBV19, the J gene TRBJ2-7; 9 positions agree with TRBD1. This CDR3 is built from 14 residues. With V trimmed by 8 bases and J by 5 bases, 10 bases remained unmatched. Per the germline V gene, CDR1 is LNHDA and CDR2 is SQIVND (reference sequence). The CDR3 loop reads CASGRGQGTDEQYF. In DNA, the CDR3 is TGTGCCAGTGGCCGGGGACAGGGTACCGACGAGCAGTACTTC.

V usage is TRBV29-1 and J usage is TRBJ2-4; D is uncertain. This CDR3 has 12 amino acids. V was shortened by 2 bases and J by 1 base, with 3 bases between the two germline ends. Germline V gives CDR1 SQVTM, CDR2 ANQGSEA. CDR3 residues: CSVERAKNIQYF. For the CDR3, the DNA is TGCAGCGTTGAAAGGGCCAAAAACATTCAGTACTTC. Filled out from reference TRBV29-1 and TRBJ2-4, the complete variable domain reads SAVISQKPSRDICQRGTSLTIQCQVDSQVTMMFWYRQQPGQSLTLIATANQGSEATYESGFVIDKFPISRPNLTFSTLTVSNMSPEDSSIYLCSVERAKNIQYFGAGTRLSVL.

The V gene is TRBV20-1, the J gene TRBJ2-5; D is uncertain. Trimming removed 5 bases at V and 5 bases at J, with 15 bases between. Germline assignment: CDR1 DFQATT and CDR2 SNEGSKA (reference sequence). This CDR3 has 13 residues. Here the CDR3 DNA reads TGCAGTGCTGGGATAGGGCGTCGGGAGACCCAGTACTTC. It specifies CSAGIGRRETQYF.

The chain links TRBV6-2 or TRBV6-3 to TRBJ1-2; D remains ambiguous. Trimming took off 2 bases at V and 5 bases at J, with 15 bases between the two ends. The germline CDR1 and CDR2 sequences are MNHEY and SVGEGT. The length of the CDR3 is 15 residues. CDR3 region: CASSYQDSYSYGYTF. The CDR3 nucleotides read TGTGCCAGCAGTTACCAGGACTCCTATTCATATGGCTACACCTTC.

V and J are TRBV18 and TRBJ1-5, with D maybe TRBD1 (5 bases). The CDR3 is 14 residues long. The germline V and J ends were trimmed by 6 bases and 3 bases, with 12 bases remaining between them. Germline CDR1 is KGHSH and CDR2 is LQKENI. The CDR3 DNA sequence: TGTGCCAGCTCGCCCGGACAACCCAATCAGCCCCAGCATTTT. This encodes CASSPGQPNQPQHF.

V is TRBV30 and J is TRBJ1-2; D is unresolved. V lost 4 bases to trimming and J lost 7 bases, with 7 bases between them. CDR1 and CDR2 from the germline V gene are GTSNPN and SVGIG (reference sequence). This CDR3 spans 10 amino acids. This CDR3 is CAWKQLGYTF. CDR3 nucleotides: TGTGCCTGGAAACAGCTTGGCTACACCTTC.

V gene TRBV19 combines with J gene TRBJ2-5; TRBD1 is a possible D gene (6 bases). The CDR3 spans 16 residues. The V gene's germline CDR1 is LNHDA and CDR2 SQIVND (reference sequence). V was trimmed by 1 base and J by 2 bases, leaving 14 bases between them. DNA for the CDR3: TGTGCCAGTAGTATAGGTGGCAGGGGTCAACAAGAGACCCAGTACTTC. It codes for CASSIGGRGQQETQYF.

The chain couples TRBV7-9 to TRBJ1-5; 7 bases are a match to TRBD1. V shed 4 bases, J shed 5 bases, and the junction held 8 bases outside the gene matches. The CDR3 extends over 15 amino acids. Germline V lookup: CDR1 SEHNR, CDR2 FQNEAQ (reference sequence). CDR3 DNA: TGTGCCAGCAGCTCCAACACAGGGGAGGATCAGCCCCAGCATTTT. As protein: CASSSNTGEDQPQHF. The entire variable domain, with the rest obtained from reference TRBV7-9 and TRBJ1-5, is as follows: DTGVSQNPRHKITKRGQNVTFRCDPISEHNRLYWYRQTLGQGPEFLTYFQNEAQLEKSRLLSDRFSAERPKGSFSTLEIQRTEQGDSAMYLCASSSNTGEDQPQHFGDGTRLSIL.

V is TRBV3-1 and J is TRBJ2-7; the D is unclear. The CDR3 runs to 14 residues. CDR1 is LGHDT, CDR2 YNNKEL, per germline (reference sequence). The germline V and J ends were trimmed by 0 bases and 6 bases, with 12 bases remaining between them. CDR3 loop: CASSQEVSRLEQYF. The CDR3 coding sequence is TGTGCCAGCAGCCAAGAGGTTTCCAGGCTCGAGCAGTACTTC.

The rearrangement joins TRBV20-1 to TRBJ2-7; D may be TRBD2 (6 bases). V lost 6 bases to trimming and J lost 5 bases, with 14 bases between them. Germline V lookup: CDR1 DFQATT, CDR2 SNEGSKA (reference sequence). CDR3 size: 12 residues. The CDR3 region has the DNA TGCAGTGCCAGACCGGAGGGCCACGAGCAGTACTTC. Its protein is CSARPEGHEQYF.

The chain is built from TRBV2 and TRBJ1-2; no reliable D call. Germline V gene data show CDR1 as SNHLY and CDR2 as FYNNEI. This CDR3 region has 10 residues. V was pared by 4 bases and J by 6 bases, with 3 bases between. In DNA form, the CDR3 reads TGTGCCAGCAGTGGTAATGGCTACACCTTC. Amino acid sequence: CASSGNGYTF. Variable domain in full (rest from reference TRBV2 and TRBJ1-2): EPEVTQTPSHQVTQMGQEVILRCVPISNHLYFYWYRQILGQKVEFLVSFYNNEISEKSEIFDDQFSVERPDGSNFTLKIRSTKLEDSAMYFCASSGNGYTFGSGTRLTVV.

CDR3 in DNA: TGTGCCAGCAGCTTGGACGACAGGTTCCGCGAAAAACTGTTTTTT. As protein: CASSLDDRFREKLFF. The chain joins TRBV5-6 to TRBJ1-4, with a possible D match to TRBD1 (6 bases). CDR1 is SGHDT, CDR2 YYEEEE, per germline. The CDR3 is 15 residues long. V lost 0 bases to trimming and J lost 8 bases, with 14 bases between them.

This clonotype occurred once. The V call is TRBV6-6, the J call TRBJ1-3; 11 positions match TRBD1. Trimming cost V 6 bases and J 6 bases; bases outside gene matches: 7. The CDR3 is 15 residues long. Germline CDR1 reads MNHNY; CDR2 reads SVGAGI (reference sequence). The CDR3 protein is CASSVDRGRENTIYF. Here the CDR3 DNA reads TGTGCCAGCAGCGTGGACAGGGGGCGAGAAAACACCATATATTTT.

The CDR3 loop is CASSVVQGAPYNEQFF. In DNA form, the CDR3 reads TGTGCCAGCAGCGTAGTCCAGGGGGCGCCTTACAATGAGCAGTTCTTC. The chain couples TRBV9 to TRBJ2-1; the match to TRBD1 covers 8 bases. This CDR3 has 16 amino acids. Trimming took 0 bases from V and 4 from J; bases not matched to a gene: 6. CDR1 and CDR2 from the germline V gene are SGDLS and YYNGEE.

In its sample, this clonotype was seen once. The V gene is TRBV24-1, the J gene TRBJ2-5, with 9 positions matching TRBD1. V shed 7 bases and J 4 bases; nucleotides not matched to a gene: 9. Germline CDR1 is KGHDR and CDR2 is SFDVKD. This CDR3 comprises 15 residues. CDR3 loop: CATRKTGGQGETQYF. In DNA form, the CDR3 reads TGTGCCACCAGGAAGACAGGGGGACAGGGAGAGACCCAGTACTTC.

V is TRBV27 and J is TRBJ2-7, with no clear D. V gave up 7 bases and J gave up 1 base, with 11 bases separating them. This CDR3 has 13 amino acids. The V gene's germline CDR1 is MNHEY and CDR2 SMNVEV (reference sequence). Here the CDR3 DNA reads TGTGCCAGCAATTTTATAGGATCCTACGAGCAGTACTTC. Amino acids: CASNFIGSYEQYF.

The J gene is TRBJ2-3, the V gene TRBV7-2; tentatively, D is TRBD2 (6 bases). Deletions cut 5 bases from V and 0 bases from J, with 12 bases between. The V gene's germline CDR1 is SGHTA and CDR2 FQGNSA. The CDR3 totals 15 residues. The CDR3 sequence: CASSPLADSTDTQYF. In DNA, the CDR3 is TGTGCCAGCAGCCCCTTAGCGGATAGCACAGATACGCAGTATTTT.